These 28 T cell receptor beta chains were sequenced from one sample in a study of cytomegalovirus exposure and HLA in healthy donors. Use of 60 Vbeta and 13 Jbeta primers characterized the PCR. This table comes from immunoSEQ multiplex PCR, and its TCRdb copy is limited to in-frame clones, with some not included. The sample has 140,000 to 150,000 clones, approximately 80% seen once. The sequenced sample was PBMCs. Every receptor here comes from a woman between 18 and 29 years old in good health and CMV-seropositive.

This clone has a handful of counts. The chain carries TRBV14 and TRBJ2-2; D not resolved. The CDR3 spans 14 residues. Germline V gene sequence: CDR1 SGHDN, CDR2 FVKESK. V was shortened by 4 bases and J by 6 bases, with 12 bases between the two germline ends. The CDR3 DNA sequence: TGTGCCAGCAGCCCCCCAGTAATGTCCGGGGAGCTGTTTTTT. Residues: CASSPPVMSGELFF.

This sequence joins TRBV4-2 and TRBJ1-3; TRBD1 agrees at 7 bases. The CDR3 is made up of 17 amino acids. The junction had 6 bases not matched to a gene; V was cut back by 0 bases and J by 1 base. Germline V CDR1 and CDR2: LGHNA, YNFKEQ. The CDR3: CASSQDSGTVSGNTIYF. The CDR3, as DNA: TGTGCCAGCAGCCAAGATAGCGGGACAGTTTCTGGAAACACCATATATTTT.

V is TRBV18 and J is TRBJ1-2; D not resolved. From germline, CDR1 is KGHSH and CDR2 LQKENI. This CDR3 spans 14 amino acids. V dropped 1 base and J dropped 6 bases, with 12 bases sitting between them. The CDR3 DNA sequence: TGTGCCAGCTCACCACAGTACGGGTTAGATGGCTACACCTTC. Residues: CASSPQYGLDGYTF.

This rearrangement joins TRBV5-1 to TRBJ2-7; 8 bases fit TRBD2. CDR3 length equals 15 residues. The germline V gene encodes CDR1 SGHRS and CDR2 YFSETQ. J was trimmed by 4 bases and V by 6 bases; bases with no gene match: 12. This CDR3 is CASKMDVREGYEQYF. CDR3 bases: TGCGCCAGCAAGATGGACGTCCGGGAGGGTTACGAGCAGTACTTC.

The chain combines TRBV5-1 with TRBJ2-6; possible D gene TRBD2, 6 bases. V was trimmed by 0 bases and J by 1 base, leaving 17 bases between them. Germline lookup yields CDR1 SGHRS and CDR2 YFSETQ. The CDR3 sequence is 19 residues long. CDR3 residues: CASSLGGRIGGSGANVLTF. The CDR3, as DNA: TGCGCCAGCAGCTTGGGGGGGAGAATCGGAGGGTCTGGGGCCAACGTCCTGACTTTC. The whole variable domain, remainder taken from reference TRBV5-1 and TRBJ2-6, is KAGVTQTPRYLIKTRGQQVTLSCSPISGHRSVSWYQQTPGQGLQFLFEYFSETQRNKGNFPGRFSGRQFSNSRSEMNVSTLELGDSALYLCASSLGGRIGGSGANVLTFGAGSRLTVL.

The CDR3 spells CASSYTGTRKEKLFF. CDR3 in DNA: TGTGCCAGCTCATACACCGGGACTCGAAAGGAAAAACTGTTTTTT. V is TRBV18 and J is TRBJ1-4, with D possibly matching TRBD1 (5 bases). CDR1 KGHSH and CDR2 LQKENI come from the germline V gene. The CDR3 has 15 residues. V was pared by 5 bases and J by 8 bases, with 18 bases between.

V is TRBV5-1 and J is TRBJ1-4; possibly TRBD1 for D (5 bases). This CDR3 is built from 14 residues. Trimming pared 4 bases from V and 5 bases from J, leaving 12 bases between. Per the germline V gene, CDR1 is SGHRS and CDR2 is YFSETQ. The DNA of the CDR3 is TGCGCCAGCAGCGCCGACAGTCCAAATGAAAAACTGTTTTTT. Its translation is CASSADSPNEKLFF.

This clone was detected only a few times. V and J are TRBV5-4 and TRBJ1-4; the D gene is possibly TRBD1 (6 bases). The CDR3 is 12 amino acids. In germline, CDR1 is SGHNT, CDR2 YYREEE (reference sequence). Trimming took off 0 bases at V and 14 bases at J, with 11 bases between the two ends. CDR3 protein: CASSLGAGDLFF. The CDR3 DNA reads as TGTGCCAGCAGCTTGGGGGCAGGGGATCTGTTTTTT.

The chain couples TRBV4-1 to TRBJ1-2, with a possible D match to TRBD1 (6 bases). V dropped 1 base and J dropped 3 bases, with 15 bases sitting between them. CDR1 is MGHRA and CDR2 is YSYEKL in the germline V gene. The CDR3 is 16 residues long. CDR3 amino acids: CASSQVPGQQYYGYTF. DNA for the CDR3: TGCGCCAGCAGCCAAGTACCGGGACAACAATACTATGGCTACACCTTC.

The gene calls are TRBV6-5 and TRBJ1-4; D is unresolved. This CDR3 spans 13 amino acids. Trimming took off 7 bases at V and 8 bases at J, with 14 bases between the two ends. In germline, CDR1 is MNHEY, CDR2 SVGAGI. The CDR3 reads CASTGGKGEKLFF. Written as DNA, the CDR3 is TGTGCCAGCACCGGAGGTAAAGGGGAAAAACTGTTTTTT.

The chain links TRBV28 to TRBJ2-5; weak D call: TRBD2 (6 bases). The CDR3 contains 15 residues. Germline CDR1 reads MDHEN; CDR2 reads SYDVKM. Trimming pared 1 base from V and 2 bases from J, leaving 11 bases between. CDR3 nucleotides: TGTGCCAGCAGTTTATATTGGGGGGAACAAGAGACCCAGTACTTC. Its translation is CASSLYWGEQETQYF.

This clone has more than one count but fewer than ten. This chain links TRBV5-1 with TRBJ1-6; tentative D call: TRBD1 (5 bases). V was pared by 0 bases and J by 1 base, with 5 bases between. Germline CDR1 reads SGHRS; CDR2 reads YFSETQ. The CDR3 contains 15 residues. CDR3 in DNA: TGCGCCAGCAGCTTGGGACAGTCCTATAATTCACCCCTCCACTTT. This codes for CASSLGQSYNSPLHF. The whole variable domain, remainder taken from reference TRBV5-1 and TRBJ1-6, is KAGVTQTPRYLIKTRGQQVTLSCSPISGHRSVSWYQQTPGQGLQFLFEYFSETQRNKGNFPGRFSGRQFSNSRSEMNVSTLELGDSALYLCASSLGQSYNSPLHFGNGTRLTVT.

The rearrangement uses TRBV14 and TRBJ2-1; TRBD2 is a possible D gene (7 bases). This CDR3 is 16 amino acids long. The germline V gene has CDR1 SGHDN and CDR2 FVKESK. Trimming took off 2 bases at V and 4 bases at J, with 15 bases between the two ends. This CDR3 is CASSQNAGAAYNEQFF. CDR3 nucleotide sequence: TGTGCCAGCAGCCAAAATGCGGGGGCGGCGTACAATGAGCAGTTCTTC.

The rearrangement joins TRBV7-2 to TRBJ2-7; D is possibly TRBD1 (5 bases). The CDR3 contains 15 residues. V was trimmed by 5 bases and J by 1 base, leaving 15 bases between them. Germline CDR1 and CDR2: SGHTA and FQGNSA. CDR3 region: CASSETLRVSYEQYF. CDR3 nucleotides: TGTGCCAGCAGCGAAACTCTCAGGGTTTCCTACGAGCAGTACTTC.

The rearrangement uses TRBV6-5 and TRBJ2-2; D is undetermined. The CDR3 consists of 11 residues. The germline gives CDR1 MNHEY, CDR2 SVGAGI. Deletions cut 7 bases from V and 6 bases from J, with 6 bases between. The CDR3 spells CASTSAGELFF. The CDR3 DNA sequence: TGTGCCAGCACGTCTGCCGGGGAGCTGTTTTTT.

V usage is TRBV5-6 and J usage is TRBJ2-5; D uncertain. Germline values: CDR1 SGHDT, CDR2 YYEEEE. The CDR3 length is 13 residues. Trimming took off 4 bases at V and 3 bases at J, with 10 bases between the two ends. The CDR3 protein is CASSPPSEETQYF. The CDR3 DNA reads as TGTGCCAGCAGCCCCCCGTCGGAAGAGACCCAGTACTTC.

There are a few counts of this clone. The chain uses TRBV6-1 and TRBJ1-1, with D perhaps TRBD1 (6 bases). V was shortened by 6 bases and J by 7 bases, with 15 bases between the two germline ends. The germline CDR1 and CDR2 sequences are MNHNS and SASEGT. The CDR3 is made up of 13 amino acids. This CDR3 is CASSRQARHEAFF. CDR3 nucleotide sequence: TGTGCCAGCAGCAGACAGGCTCGCCATGAAGCTTTCTTT.

The chain uses TRBV19 and TRBJ2-7, with D perhaps TRBD2 (6 bases). Per germline, CDR1 LNHDA and CDR2 SQIVND (reference sequence). The V gene lost 3 bases and the J gene lost 2 bases, with 11 bases spanning the gap. The CDR3 covers 14 residues. CDR3 residues: CASSIDGGTYEQYF. CDR3 bases: TGTGCCAGTAGTATTGACGGCGGGACCTACGAGCAGTACTTC.

The chain carries TRBV5-4 and TRBJ2-2, with 7 bases identical to TRBD1. After removal of 6 bases from V and 2 bases from J, the junction contained 7 bases not matched to a gene. From germline, CDR1 is SGHNT and CDR2 YYREEE (reference sequence). The CDR3 covers 15 residues. The CDR3 coding sequence is TGTGCCAGCACCTGGCAGGGGGTCAACACCGGGGAGCTGTTTTTT. Its translation is CASTWQGVNTGELFF.

The sample holds one count of this clone. V usage is TRBV28 and J usage is TRBJ2-1, with 7 bases matching TRBD1. The CDR3 spans 14 residues. Germline trimming cut 6 bases from V and 4 bases from J; bases unmatched to any gene: 6. From germline, CDR1 is MDHEN and CDR2 SYDVKM. The chain's CDR3 is CASRTGVLYNEQFF. CDR3 coding DNA: TGTGCCAGCAGAACAGGGGTACTATACAATGAGCAGTTCTTC.

J is TRBJ2-7 and V is TRBV28; no definite D call. Trimming took off 2 bases at V and 6 bases at J, with 14 bases between the two ends. The CDR3 extends over 14 amino acids. CDR1 is MDHEN and CDR2 is SYDVKM in the germline V gene. The CDR3 nucleotides read TGTGCCAGCAGTTTAACCGGCCTAGTCGGCGAGCAGTACTTC. Translated, it gives CASSLTGLVGEQYF.

The chain links TRBV5-1 to TRBJ2-7; D is possibly TRBD2 (5 bases). The germline CDR1 and CDR2 sequences are SGHRS and YFSETQ. There are 13 residues in the CDR3. V was shortened by 5 bases and J by 6 bases, with 15 bases between the two germline ends. CDR3 bases: TGCGCCAGCAGTTTAGAGGGTCCACTCGAGCAGTACTTC. Encoded protein: CASSLEGPLEQYF.

This chain uses TRBV28 with TRBJ2-5; tentative D call: TRBD1 (5 bases). The CDR3 contains 16 residues. Germline lookup yields CDR1 MDHEN and CDR2 SYDVKM. V lost 7 bases and J lost 7, with 25 bases in between. CDR3 DNA sequence: TGTGCCAGCACCTTCGGTATTCACCAGATCACAGGGACCCAGTACTTC. As protein: CASTFGIHQITGTQYF.

This clone was seen a handful of times. J is TRBJ2-3 and V is TRBV19, with D maybe TRBD2 (6 bases). The CDR3 is made up of 14 amino acids. Trimming stripped 3 bases from V and 9 bases from J, with 16 bases between. Germline values: CDR1 LNHDA, CDR2 SQIVND (reference sequence). The CDR3 loop reads CASSIGFGGATQYF. The DNA for the CDR3 is TGTGCCAGTAGTATTGGTTTTGGAGGGGCCACGCAGTATTTT.

The chain carries TRBV5-1 and TRBJ2-1; 11 nucleotides match TRBD2. The CDR3 runs 15 residues. The V gene end was trimmed by 2 bases and the J gene end by 4 bases; junction bases not matched to a gene: 2. Germline V gene data show CDR1 as SGHRS and CDR2 as YFSETQ. The CDR3 here is CASSFPSGGYNEQFF. The CDR3 bases are TGCGCCAGCAGCTTCCCTAGCGGGGGGTACAATGAGCAGTTCTTC.

This clone appeared once. This rearrangement joins TRBV7-9 to TRBJ1-6, with D possibly TRBD1 on 5 matching bases. The CDR3 extends over 17 amino acids. The V end was cut by 5 bases, the J end by 3 bases, with 17 bases between. CDR1 and CDR2 from the germline V gene are SEHNR and FQNEAQ (reference sequence). CDR3 protein: CASSPSGVLYYNSPLHF. The CDR3 DNA reads as TGTGCCAGCAGCCCCTCGGGGGTATTGTACTATAATTCACCCCTCCACTTT.

V gene TRBV11-3 combines with J gene TRBJ2-5; D possibly corresponds to TRBD1 (6 bases). The CDR3 sequence is 14 residues long. V was trimmed by 5 bases and J by 2 bases, leaving 12 bases between them. The germline V gene encodes CDR1 SGHNT and CDR2 YENEEA. CDR3 residues: CASSPEDRQETQYF. CDR3 sequence (DNA): TGTGCCAGCAGCCCCGAGGACAGACAAGAGACCCAGTACTTC.

This clone appeared a single time. The chain uses TRBV7-9 and TRBJ2-7; D call uncertain. There are 13 residues in the CDR3. Trimming pared 1 base from V and 3 bases from J, leaving 7 bases between. Germline V CDR1 and CDR2: SEHNR, FQNEAQ (reference sequence). The CDR3, as DNA: TGTGCCAGCAGCTTAGGTCGCAGCTACGAGCAGTACTTC. It translates to CASSLGRSYEQYF. Full variable domain (missing parts from reference TRBV7-9 and TRBJ2-7): DTGVSQNPRHKITKRGQNVTFRCDPISEHNRLYWYRQTLGQGPEFLTYFQNEAQLEKSRLLSDRFSAERPKGSFSTLEIQRTEQGDSAMYLCASSLGRSYEQYFGPGTRLTVT.